This entry lists 19 T cell receptor beta chains sequenced from one sample in a study of post-analysis software for immune sequencing data. Study-wide results and caveats: Five or six TRBV segments, TRBV5-6, TRBV5-1 and TRBV20-1 among them, were found more frequent in patients than controls.

Presence of unique molecular identifiers characterized the TCR beta cDNA libraries. Each CDR3 protein gets one entry after TCRdb re-called the PCR reads with MiXCR. The repertoire consists of fewer than 600,000 distinct CDR3 sequences, with around 40% occurring once and the leading ten covering roughly 12%. Antigens of these TCRs are unknown. Sequenced material: blood. These receptors all stem from a girl between 10 and 17 years old with multiple sclerosis.

The gene calls are TRBV4-1 and TRBJ1-5; maybe TRBD1 (6 bases). Looked up from germline, CDR1 is MGHRA and CDR2 is YSYEKL. With 4 bases removed from V and 5 bases from J, the gap between germline ends came to 12 bases. CDR3 length equals 14 residues. CDR3 protein: CASSPGVVDQPQHF. In DNA form, the CDR3 reads TGCGCCAGCAGCCCAGGGGTGGTTGATCAGCCCCAGCATTTT.

The genes are TRBV7-2 and TRBJ2-3, with 15 bases fitting TRBD2. CDR1 is SGHTA, CDR2 FQGNSA, per germline. The CDR3 spans 16 residues. Trimming removed 4 bases from V and 5 bases from J; junction bases left unmatched: 4. This CDR3 is CASSSGTSGRIDTQYF. The CDR3, as DNA: TGTGCCAGCAGCTCCGGGACTAGCGGGAGGATAGATACGCAGTATTTT.

The CDR3 protein is CASSSLPDSPTNYGYTF. The CDR3 DNA reads as TGTGCCAGCAGCTCACTCCCGGACTCCCCCACTAACTATGGCTACACCTTC. V gene TRBV12-3 or TRBV12-4 combines with J gene TRBJ1-2; no firm D call. Trimming removed 6 bases from V and 0 bases from J, with 20 bases in between. The CDR3 totals 17 residues.

This clonotype appeared a few times. V is TRBV27 and J is TRBJ2-1; TRBD2 aligns across 12 bases. The germline V gene has CDR1 MNHEY and CDR2 SMNVEV (reference sequence). This CDR3 is built from 15 residues. V shed 0 bases and J 14 bases; nucleotides not matched to a gene: 8. This chain's CDR3 is CASSLSRLAGGREFF. In DNA, the CDR3 is TGTGCCAGCAGTTTATCAAGGCTAGCGGGAGGGAGAGAGTTCTTC.

As for this clonotype: One end of the junction fails to match germline, which may point to a read error. The chain has TRBV9 and TRBJ2-3, with D possibly TRBD2 on 5 matching bases. Germline CDR1 reads SGDLS; CDR2 reads YYNGEE. CDR3 length equals 12 residues. The CDR3 nucleotides are TGCGCCAGCACCCGGGACACAGATACGCAGTATTTT. As protein: CASTRDTDTQYF.

The CDR3 nucleotides are TGTGCCAGCAGGGGGGCAAGTTATAGCAATCAGCCCCAGCATTTT. Protein sequence: CASRGASYSNQPQHF. The gene calls are TRBV6-1 and TRBJ1-5; a weak D match, TRBD1 (6 bases). V gave up 6 bases and J gave up 0 bases, with 12 bases separating them. The CDR3 extends over 15 amino acids. Germline values: CDR1 MNHNS, CDR2 SASEGT.

The gene calls are TRBV15 and TRBJ2-1, with a possible D match to TRBD2 (6 bases). Germline-derived CDR1 and CDR2 are LNHNV and YYDKDF (reference sequence). Trimming removed 5 bases from V and 2 bases from J, with 16 bases in between. This CDR3 spans 16 amino acids. The CDR3 region is CATSRSGSGPYNEQFF. As DNA, the CDR3 is TGTGCCACCAGCCGTTCGGGGAGCGGGCCCTACAATGAGCAGTTCTTC.

This rearrangement joins TRBV10-3 to TRBJ2-1; 9 nucleotides agree with TRBD2. Germline CDR1 is ENHRY and CDR2 is SYGVKD. CDR3 length: 14 residues. V shed 4 bases, J shed 6 bases, and the junction held 4 bases outside the gene matches. The CDR3 is CAISGGLAGNEQFF. In DNA, the CDR3 is TGTGCCATCAGTGGGGGACTAGCAGGCAATGAGCAGTTCTTC.

The CDR3 is CASGTGLRDTQYF. CDR3 sequence (DNA): TGCGCCAGCGGGACAGGTCTTAGAGATACGCAGTATTTT. This chain uses TRBV5-1 with TRBJ2-3; 8 bases fit TRBD1. Losses at the gene ends were 7 bases for V and 5 bases for J; bases not matched to a gene: 6. CDR3 length: 13 amino acids. CDR1 and CDR2 (germline): SGHRS, YFSETQ.

This clonotype was counted a few times. The V call is TRBV27, the J call TRBJ2-7; D is possibly TRBD1 (5 bases). This CDR3 contains 15 residues. Trimming stripped 3 bases from V and 1 base from J, with 13 bases between. Germline CDR1 and CDR2: MNHEY and SMNVEV (reference sequence). CDR3 in DNA: TGTGCCAGCAGTTTTGGGGCTCCCTTGTCCTACGAGCAGTACTTC. It encodes CASSFGAPLSYEQYF.

Written as DNA, the CDR3 is TGCAGCGTTCGGAGGGGGGACACTGAAGCTTTCTTT. It encodes CSVRRGDTEAFF. The chain couples TRBV29-1 to TRBJ1-1, with D perhaps TRBD1 (6 bases). The CDR3 totals 12 residues. Trimming left V 5 bases short and J 3 bases short, with 10 bases between. Germline values: CDR1 SQVTM, CDR2 ANQGSEA.

The chain joins TRBV20-1 to TRBJ1-2, with TRBD1 matching over 7 bases. V gave up 1 base and J gave up 6 bases; unmatched junction bases: 8. This CDR3 is 14 amino acids long. Per germline, CDR1 DFQATT and CDR2 SNEGSKA (reference sequence). The DNA for the CDR3 is TGCAGTGCTAGAGTAGTTCGGCAGGGGGATGGCTACACCTTC. The encoded protein is CSARVVRQGDGYTF.

This clonotype has just a few counts. The genes are TRBV28 and TRBJ2-7, with D possibly being TRBD1 (5 bases). The CDR3 covers 14 residues. V lost 6 bases and J 2 bases, leaving 14 bases between the germline ends. Germline V gene data show CDR1 as MDHEN and CDR2 as SYDVKM. CDR3 sequence reads: CASSLDQGTYEQYF. The CDR3 coding sequence is TGTGCCAGCAGCCTAGATCAGGGTACCTACGAGCAGTACTTC.

This clonotype has only a few counts. In nucleotides, the CDR3 is TGTGCCAGCAGTCCTTCGGGAAAATGGGAAAAACTGTTTTTT. Encoded protein: CASSPSGKWEKLFF. This chain uses TRBV12-3 or TRBV12-4 with TRBJ1-4; no firm D call. This CDR3 has 14 residues. Trimming took off 5 bases at V and 8 bases at J, with 15 bases between the two ends.

This clonotype was counted between two and nine times. The V call is TRBV9, the J call TRBJ1-2; D unresolved. Germline assignment: CDR1 SGDLS and CDR2 YYNGEE. This CDR3 region has 12 residues. With 4 bases removed from V and 0 bases from J, the gap between germline ends came to 4 bases. In DNA form, the CDR3 reads TGTGCCAGCAGCCCGACTAACTATGGCTACACCTTC. Amino acids: CASSPTNYGYTF.

This clonotype was detected only a few times. The chain couples TRBV12-3 or TRBV12-4 to TRBJ2-7; the D call may be TRBD1 or TRBD2 (5 bases each). The CDR3 runs 12 residues. Trimming took off 3 bases at V and 7 bases at J, with 10 bases between the two ends. The CDR3 DNA reads TGTGCCAGCAGTTTCGGGGACGGGGAGCAGTACTTC. It codes for CASSFGDGEQYF.

This chain connects TRBV12-3 or TRBV12-4 to TRBJ2-7; 10 bases line up with TRBD2. This CDR3 comprises 16 residues. J lost 0 bases, V lost 6 bases, and 8 bases had no gene match. The CDR3 here is CASSLSLAGSSYEQYF. CDR3 in DNA: TGTGCCAGCAGCCTGTCACTAGCGGGGAGCTCCTACGAGCAGTACTTC.

This chain joins TRBV4-1 and TRBJ2-1; maybe TRBD2 (6 bases). Deletions cut 0 bases from V and 9 bases from J, with 21 bases between. Per germline, CDR1 MGHRA and CDR2 YSYEKL. The CDR3 spans 17 residues. The CDR3 sequence is CASSQDRRRDSESEQFF. The CDR3 DNA is TGCGCCAGCAGCCAAGACCGAAGAAGGGACTCAGAGAGTGAGCAGTTCTTC.

The V and J genes are TRBV12-3 or TRBV12-4 and TRBJ1-5, with D tentatively TRBD1 (5 bases). V was shortened by 6 bases and J by 2 bases, with 11 bases between the two germline ends. The CDR3 has 14 amino acids. The CDR3 here is CASRLGRRNQPQHF. CDR3 sequence (DNA): TGTGCCAGCAGATTGGGACGCCGCAATCAGCCCCAGCATTTT.